In this sample, the clone carrying this TCR beta chain turned up a few times. Its antigen is unknown. This specimen comes from a study of somatic mutations in cytotoxic T cells in rheumatoid arthritis. Points from the study as a whole: Antigens targeted by the expanded CD8+ clones were unknown. Some patients, about an eighth of the 65, had a largest CD8+ clone that exceeded 20% of CD8+ cells.

The CDR3 consists of 16 residues. CDR1 is MDHEN and CDR2 is SYDVKM in the germline V gene. J gave up 2 bases and V 0 bases, and 6 bases lay outside the gene matches. The protocol was immunoSEQ multiplex PCR, while the TCRdb copy is restricted to in-frame clones and leaves out a portion. This table holds more than 10,000 clones, about four fifths found once. Source material: CD8+ T cells sorted from blood. The clonotype comes from an adult with rheumatoid arthritis. V and J are TRBV28 and TRBJ1-1, with 7 bases matching TRBD1. The CDR3 loop reads CASSLWGQRLNTEAFF. The CDR3 DNA reads TGTGCCAGCAGTTTATGGGGACAGAGGTTAAACACTGAAGCTTTCTTT.